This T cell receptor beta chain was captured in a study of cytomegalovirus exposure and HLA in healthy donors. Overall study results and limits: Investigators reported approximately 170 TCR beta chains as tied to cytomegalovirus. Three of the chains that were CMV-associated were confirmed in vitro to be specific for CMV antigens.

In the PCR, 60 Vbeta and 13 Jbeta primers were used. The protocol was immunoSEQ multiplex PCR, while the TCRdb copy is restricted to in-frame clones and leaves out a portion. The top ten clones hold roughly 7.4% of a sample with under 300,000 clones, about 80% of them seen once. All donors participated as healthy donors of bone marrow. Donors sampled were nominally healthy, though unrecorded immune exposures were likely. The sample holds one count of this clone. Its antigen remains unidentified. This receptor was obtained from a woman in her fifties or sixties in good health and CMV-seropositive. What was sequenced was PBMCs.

The CDR3 bases are TGTGCCAGCAGTTCGGGGGACGGACGGTCCTACGAGCAGTACTTC. Protein product: CASSSGDGRSYEQYF. The chain couples TRBV28 to TRBJ2-7, with a weak D call TRBD2 (6 bases). The CDR3 sequence is 15 residues long. Germline CDR1 and CDR2: MDHEN and SYDVKM. The V and J ends lost 4 bases and 1 base respectively, with 14 bases between them.